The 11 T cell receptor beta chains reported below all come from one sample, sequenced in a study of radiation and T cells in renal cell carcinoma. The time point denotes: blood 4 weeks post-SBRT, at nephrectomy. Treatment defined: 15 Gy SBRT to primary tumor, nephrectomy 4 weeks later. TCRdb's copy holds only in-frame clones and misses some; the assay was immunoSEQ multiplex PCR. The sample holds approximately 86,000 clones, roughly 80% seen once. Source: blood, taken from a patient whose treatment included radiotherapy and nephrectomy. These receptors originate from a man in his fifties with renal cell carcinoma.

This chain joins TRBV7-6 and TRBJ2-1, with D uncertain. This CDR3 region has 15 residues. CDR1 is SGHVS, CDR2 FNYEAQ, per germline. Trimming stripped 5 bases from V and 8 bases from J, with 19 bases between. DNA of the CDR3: TGTGCCAGCAGCCCGACAAAAGCCCGACTCCATGAGCAGTTCTTC. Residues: CASSPTKARLHEQFF.

The CDR3, as DNA: TGTGCCAGCAGCGTCCTAGCGGGGCGCACAGATACGCAGTATTTT. It specifies CASSVLAGRTDTQYF. This chain uses TRBV9 with TRBJ2-3, with 9 bases lining up with TRBD2. CDR3 size: 15 residues. Germline CDR1 is SGDLS and CDR2 is YYNGEE. Unmatched junction bases numbered 2, after V lost 2 bases and J lost 1 base.

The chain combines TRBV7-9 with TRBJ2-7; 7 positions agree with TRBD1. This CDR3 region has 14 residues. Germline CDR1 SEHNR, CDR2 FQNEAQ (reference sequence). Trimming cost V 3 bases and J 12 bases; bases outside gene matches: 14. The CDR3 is CASSFPSPTGWLYF. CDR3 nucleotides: TGTGCCAGCAGCTTTCCATCACCGACAGGGTGGCTGTACTTC.

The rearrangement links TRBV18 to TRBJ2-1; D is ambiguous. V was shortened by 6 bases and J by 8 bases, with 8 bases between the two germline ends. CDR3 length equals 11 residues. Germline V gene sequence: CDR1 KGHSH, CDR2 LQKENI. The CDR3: CASSGGDEQFF. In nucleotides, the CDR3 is TGTGCCAGCTCCGGCGGTGATGAGCAGTTCTTC.

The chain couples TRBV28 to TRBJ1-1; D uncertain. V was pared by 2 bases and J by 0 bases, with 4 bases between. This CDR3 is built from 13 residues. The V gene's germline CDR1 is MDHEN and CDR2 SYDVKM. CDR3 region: CASSLLMNTEAFF. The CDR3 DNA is TGTGCCAGCAGTTTACTGATGAACACTGAAGCTTTCTTT.

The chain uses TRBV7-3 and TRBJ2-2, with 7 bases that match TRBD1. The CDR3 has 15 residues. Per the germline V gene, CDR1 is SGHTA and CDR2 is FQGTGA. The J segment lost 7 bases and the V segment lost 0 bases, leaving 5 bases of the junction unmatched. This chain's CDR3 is CASSLTGGIGGELFF. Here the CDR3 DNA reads TGTGCCAGCAGCTTAACAGGGGGCATCGGCGGGGAGCTGTTTTTT.

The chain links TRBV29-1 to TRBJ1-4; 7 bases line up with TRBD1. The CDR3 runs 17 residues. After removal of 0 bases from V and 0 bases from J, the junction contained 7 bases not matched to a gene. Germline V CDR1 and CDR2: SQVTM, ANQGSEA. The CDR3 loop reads CSVEDCRGNATNEKLFF. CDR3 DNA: TGCAGCGTTGAAGATTGCAGGGGGAATGCAACTAATGAAAAACTGTTTTTT.

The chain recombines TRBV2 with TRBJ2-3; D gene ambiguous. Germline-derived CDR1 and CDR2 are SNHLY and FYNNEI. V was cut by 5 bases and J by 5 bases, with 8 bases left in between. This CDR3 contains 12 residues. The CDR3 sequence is CASSFTEDTQYF. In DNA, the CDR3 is TGTGCCAGCAGTTTTACAGAAGATACGCAGTATTTT.

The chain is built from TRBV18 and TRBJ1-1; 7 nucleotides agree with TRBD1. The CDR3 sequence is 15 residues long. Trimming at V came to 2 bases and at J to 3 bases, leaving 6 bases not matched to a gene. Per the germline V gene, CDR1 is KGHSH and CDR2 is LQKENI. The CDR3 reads CASSPTTGSDTEAFF. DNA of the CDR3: TGTGCCAGCTCACCAACGACAGGGTCGGACACTGAAGCTTTCTTT.

CDR3 nucleotides: TGTGCCAGCAGCTCCGACAGGGGTACGAACACCGGGGAGCTGTTTTTT. Translated, it gives CASSSDRGTNTGELFF. V usage is TRBV7-3 and J usage is TRBJ2-2; 8 nucleotides align to TRBD1. The CDR3 covers 16 residues. Germline loops: CDR1 SGHTA, CDR2 FQGTGA. The junction had 4 bases not matched to a gene; V was cut back by 4 bases and J by 0 bases.

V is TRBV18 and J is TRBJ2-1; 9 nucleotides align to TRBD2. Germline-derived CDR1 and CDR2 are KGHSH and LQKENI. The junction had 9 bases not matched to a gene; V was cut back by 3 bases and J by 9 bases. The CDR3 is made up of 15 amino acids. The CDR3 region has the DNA TGTGCCAGCTCACCTCCCGGTAGCGGGGGAGGTGAGCAGTTCTTC. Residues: CASSPPGSGGGEQFF.